Each of the 6 T cell receptor beta chains below was sequenced from the same sample in a study of T cell changes during pregnancy in multiple sclerosis. The table came from immunoSEQ multiplex PCR; TCRdb's copy has only in-frame clones and leaves some out. The sample records 60,000 to 70,000 clones, over 80% being singletons. Sequences were derived from peripheral blood, sampled in the second trimester of pregnancy. Receptors were obtained from a female donor in good health, enrolled as a control in a pregnancy study.

This rearrangement joins TRBV5-1 to TRBJ1-1; perhaps TRBD1 as D (6 bases). CDR3 length: 15 residues. Looked up from germline, CDR1 is SGHRS and CDR2 is YFSETQ. The germline V and J ends were trimmed by 0 bases and 8 bases, with 17 bases remaining between them. This CDR3 is CASSLGDNPTAEAFF. Here the CDR3 DNA reads TGCGCCAGCAGCTTGGGGGACAACCCTACCGCCGAAGCTTTCTTT. Complete variable domain (other parts from reference TRBV5-1 and TRBJ1-1): KAGVTQTPRYLIKTRGQQVTLSCSPISGHRSVSWYQQTPGQGLQFLFEYFSETQRNKGNFPGRFSGRQFSNSRSEMNVSTLELGDSALYLCASSLGDNPTAEAFFGQGTRLTVV.

This chain joins TRBV11-2 and TRBJ2-2; 8 positions match TRBD2. Germline V gives CDR1 SGHAT, CDR2 FQNNGV. V was pared by 3 bases and J by 4 bases, with 4 bases of the junction left unmatched. The CDR3 extends over 15 amino acids. The CDR3 spells CASSLEGLVTGELFF. CDR3 sequence (DNA): TGTGCCAGCAGCTTGGAGGGACTAGTCACCGGGGAGCTGTTTTTT.

The V and J genes are TRBV10-3 and TRBJ2-7; 10 bases align to TRBD1. The ends lost 10 bases at V and 2 bases at J; junction bases unmatched: 8. CDR1 is ENHRY and CDR2 is SYGVKD in the germline V gene. The length of the CDR3 is 14 residues. The CDR3 DNA follows: TGTGCCAGCCGGGACGGGACAGGGGCCTACGAGCAGTACTTC. It specifies CASRDGTGAYEQYF.

This clone was detected only once. The rearrangement links TRBV15 to TRBJ2-1, with D perhaps matching TRBD2 (6 bases). CDR3 size: 17 residues. CDR1 LNHNV and CDR2 YYDKDF come from the germline V gene (reference sequence). V was shortened by 1 base and J by 4 bases, with 17 bases between the two germline ends. The CDR3 loop is CATSRGGTGVTYNEQFF. The CDR3 DNA follows: TGTGCCACCAGCAGAGGGGGAACGGGAGTCACGTACAATGAGCAGTTCTTC.

J is TRBJ2-7 and V is TRBV28; no clear D. The germline CDR1 and CDR2 sequences are MDHEN and SYDVKM. The CDR3 contains 14 residues. Deletions cut 2 bases from V and 3 bases from J, with 11 bases between. In DNA, the CDR3 is TGTGCCAGCAGTTTAAACGGTCAAATCTACGAGCAGTACTTC. Encoded protein: CASSLNGQIYEQYF.

J is TRBJ2-7 and V is TRBV18, with TRBD1 identical over 7 bases. The CDR3 covers 14 residues. CDR1 KGHSH and CDR2 LQKENI come from the germline V gene. V gave up 4 bases and J gave up 10 bases; unmatched junction bases: 13. CDR3 in amino acids: CASSQGQYYPLQYF. The CDR3 DNA reads as TGTGCCAGCTCACAGGGACAGTACTACCCACTTCAGTACTTC.